The present T cell receptor (beta chain) was sequenced within a study of T cell repertoires in cytomegalovirus infection. Overall study findings and caveats: Carriage of CMV together with the relevant HLA was identifiable through cumulative public TCR beta family frequency.

The CDR3 sequence is 14 residues long. Germline V gene data show CDR1 as LNHDA and CDR2 as SQIVND (reference sequence). Trimming removed 2 bases from V and 2 bases from J, with 7 bases in between. With regard to this clonotype: The antigen is undetermined.

One entry per CDR3 protein, called by TCRdb with MiXCR from the reads. Of 650,000 to 900,000 distinct CDR3 sequences in the sample, 25% to 30% are singletons; the top ten hold 13%. The material sequenced was cultured CD8+ T cells from PBMCs, taken from culture after CMV antigen stimulation. J is TRBJ1-5 and V is TRBV19; D is unclear. The clonotype comes from a human donor in good health (CMV status not recorded). Some clones in this sample may be carry-over from other donors' samples. CDR3 nucleotide sequence: TGTGCCAGTAGTATAAAGGACGGCAATCAGCCCCAGCATTTT. This translates into CASSIKDGNQPQHF.